Reported below is one T cell receptor (beta chain). It was with 60 Vbeta and 13 Jbeta primers that the PCR ran. Method: immunoSEQ multiplex PCR; TCRdb's copy keeps in-frame clones and lacks some. This sample carries 130,000 to 150,000 clones, approximately 78% of them seen once, and the ten largest clones take about 4.3%. These data come from a study of cytomegalovirus exposure and HLA in healthy donors. Germline CDR1 is LNHNV and CDR2 is YYDKDF (reference sequence). With V trimmed by 5 bases and J by 5 bases, 4 bases remained unmatched. The CDR3 contains 13 residues. This receptor was obtained from a woman aged 35 to 49 in good health and CMV-seropositive. The source material was PBMCs. V usage is TRBV15 and J usage is TRBJ1-1, with 8 bases matching TRBD1. The chain's CDR3 is CATSAHRGTEAFF. Written as DNA, the CDR3 is TGTGCCACCAGCGCACACAGGGGGACTGAAGCTTTCTTT.